The 28 T cell receptor beta chains in this list originate from one sample, sequenced in a study of cytomegalovirus exposure and HLA in healthy donors. Assay: immunoSEQ multiplex PCR; the TCRdb copy retains only in-frame clones and omits some. Of roughly 120,000 clones in the sample, around 89% are singletons; the top ten hold about 1.8%. Sequenced input: PBMCs. Every receptor here comes from a man younger than 30 in good health and CMV-seronegative.

The chain employs TRBV6-1 and TRBJ1-5, with a tentative D call TRBD1 (6 bases). Trimming removed 4 bases from V and 3 bases from J, with 19 bases in between. The CDR3 length is 17 residues. Germline loops: CDR1 MNHNS, CDR2 SASEGT. The CDR3 loop is CASSVWGTRSSNQPQHF. CDR3 DNA sequence: TGTGCCAGCAGTGTTTGGGGGACACGATCCTCCAATCAGCCCCAGCATTTT.

This clone showed up just once. The chain is built from TRBV27 and TRBJ2-4; the match to TRBD1 covers 11 bases. Germline V gives CDR1 MNHEY, CDR2 SMNVEV (reference sequence). This CDR3 comprises 16 residues. The J segment lost 5 bases and the V segment lost 5 bases, leaving 8 bases of the junction unmatched. CDR3 nucleotides: TGTGCCAGCAGTGCCGGGGACAGGGGGATTGAAAACATTCAGTACTTC. Amino acid sequence: CASSAGDRGIENIQYF.

There are a few counts of this clone. The chain has TRBV4-2 and TRBJ2-5; perhaps TRBD2 as D (6 bases). V was pared by 4 bases and J by 2 bases, with 11 bases between. The CDR3 has 14 amino acids. Germline values: CDR1 LGHNA, CDR2 YNFKEQ. CDR3 sequence reads: CASSRDWLQETQYF. The CDR3 nucleotides are TGTGCCAGCAGCCGGGACTGGCTACAAGAGACCCAGTACTTC.

This sequence joins TRBV5-1 and TRBJ2-7; D is possibly TRBD1 (5 bases). Germline assignment: CDR1 SGHRS and CDR2 YFSETQ. The CDR3 covers 17 residues. V gave up 6 bases and J gave up 5 bases, with 27 bases separating them. Here the CDR3 reads CASTISPVGAGKNEQYF. DNA for the CDR3: TGCGCCAGCACCATAAGTCCGGTCGGCGCAGGGAAAAACGAGCAGTACTTC.

The genes are TRBV28 and TRBJ2-7; 8 bases align to TRBD1. This CDR3 contains 15 residues. CDR1 and CDR2 from the germline V gene are MDHEN and SYDVKM. The V segment lost 2 bases and the J segment 6 bases; nucleotides outside the gene matches: 9. In DNA, the CDR3 is TGTGCCAGCAGTTTAGCTCGGCAGGGGGCCCGCGAGCAGTACTTC. This translates into CASSLARQGAREQYF.

The chain joins TRBV13 to TRBJ1-1; TRBD1 might be the D (5 bases). The V end lost 1 base, the J end lost 4 bases, and 19 bases lay between the germline ends. This CDR3 region has 17 residues. The germline gives CDR1 PRHDT, CDR2 FYEKMQ (reference sequence). Here the CDR3 reads CASSLVGGVGGITEAFF. The CDR3 DNA is TGTGCCAGCAGCTTAGTGGGAGGGGTTGGGGGTATCACTGAAGCTTTCTTT.

V usage is TRBV4-1 and J usage is TRBJ2-7; the match to TRBD1 covers 8 bases. This CDR3 comprises 16 residues. In germline, CDR1 is MGHRA, CDR2 YSYEKL. V trimming: 0 bases; J trimming: 5 bases; junction bases outside the gene matches: 9. This chain's CDR3 is CASSQENTGGLHEQYF. The CDR3 DNA sequence: TGCGCCAGCAGCCAAGAAAATACAGGGGGGCTCCACGAGCAGTACTTC.

This rearrangement joins TRBV9 to TRBJ2-5; 10 bases fit TRBD1. V dropped 7 bases and J dropped 5; count of bases not matched to a gene: 14. The CDR3 sequence is 16 residues long. In germline, CDR1 is SGDLS, CDR2 YYNGEE. The CDR3 loop is CASSRTGTGVGETQYF. For the CDR3, the DNA is TGTGCCAGCTCCCGAACCGGGACAGGGGTAGGGGAGACCCAGTACTTC.

The V gene is TRBV27, the J gene TRBJ1-5; D might be TRBD1 (6 bases). The CDR3 has 14 amino acids. CDR1 is MNHEY, CDR2 SMNVEV, per germline (reference sequence). Trimming left V 3 bases short and J 3 bases short, with 9 bases between. Here the CDR3 DNA reads TGTGCCAGCAGTTTCGGGGGGCACAATCAGCCCCAGCATTTT. Translating gives CASSFGGHNQPQHF.

This chain uses TRBV11-2 with TRBJ1-6, with TRBD1 matching over 9 bases. CDR1 and CDR2 from the germline V gene are SGHAT and FQNNGV. The CDR3 runs 16 residues. J gave up 9 bases and V 0 bases, and 6 bases lay outside the gene matches. CDR3 bases: TGTGCCAGCAGCTTAGATCTCGACAGGGGGGTTTCACCCCTCCACTTT. It codes for CASSLDLDRGVSPLHF.

In its sample, this clone was seen once. The chain uses TRBV19 and TRBJ2-1; D uncertain. Germline V gene data show CDR1 as LNHDA and CDR2 as SQIVND (reference sequence). The CDR3 sequence is 14 residues long. Trimming shortened V by 5 bases and J by 4 bases, and 12 bases separated the two germline ends. CDR3 in DNA: TGTGCCAGTAGTGGCAAGCGCCAGTACAATGAGCAGTTCTTC. Translated, it gives CASSGKRQYNEQFF.

The genes are TRBV19 and TRBJ1-2, with TRBD1 as a possible D gene (5 bases). Germline-derived CDR1 and CDR2 are LNHDA and SQIVND (reference sequence). The CDR3 covers 13 residues. Trimming shortened V by 5 bases and J by 4 bases, and 11 bases separated the two germline ends. CDR3 sequence (DNA): TGTGCCAGTAGTGCCCAGGGATTCTATGGCTACACCTTC. This codes for CASSAQGFYGYTF.

The chain employs TRBV7-2 and TRBJ2-7; TRBD2 matches 7 bases. Trimming removed 6 bases from V and 6 bases from J; junction bases left unmatched: 14. Germline CDR1 is SGHTA and CDR2 is FQGNSA. CDR3 length: 15 residues. CDR3 DNA: TGTGCCAGCAGTTATACCCGGCGGGAGTCGGTCGAGCAGTACTTC. Translated: CASSYTRRESVEQYF.

The chain joins TRBV9 to TRBJ1-1; D uncertain. V lost 0 bases, J lost 9 bases, and 9 bases lay in between. This CDR3 comprises 12 residues. Germline-derived CDR1 and CDR2 are SGDLS and YYNGEE. In DNA, the CDR3 is TGTGCCAGCAGCGTAGTTGAAACAAAAGCTTTCTTT. As protein: CASSVVETKAFF.

The chain combines TRBV11-3 with TRBJ2-5; D possibly corresponds to TRBD1 (5 bases). This CDR3 spans 14 amino acids. Germline values: CDR1 SGHNT, CDR2 YENEEA. V dropped 7 bases and J dropped 2 bases, with 14 bases sitting between them. In DNA, the CDR3 is TGTGCCAGCAACACAATAGGACAACAAGAGACCCAGTACTTC. This gives the protein CASNTIGQQETQYF.

This chain joins TRBV4-1 and TRBJ2-2, with 7 bases identical to TRBD1. Unmatched junction bases numbered 7, after V lost 0 bases and J lost 0 bases. From germline, CDR1 is MGHRA and CDR2 YSYEKL. The CDR3 totals 18 residues. The CDR3 coding sequence is TGCGCCAGCAGCCAAGATCGGGACAGTCCTACGAACACCGGGGAGCTGTTTTTT. Protein product: CASSQDRDSPTNTGELFF.

This rearrangement joins TRBV28 to TRBJ2-7; 12 nucleotides line up with TRBD2. J gave up 5 bases and V 5 bases, and 7 bases lay outside the gene matches. This CDR3 spans 15 amino acids. Germline CDR1 and CDR2: MDHEN and SYDVKM. The CDR3 bases are TGTGCCAGCAGTCTAACTAGCGGGAGGTTGCACGAGCAGTACTTC. Translated: CASSLTSGRLHEQYF. Looking up the rest from reference TRBV28 and TRBJ2-7 gives the full variable domain: DVKVTQSSRYLVKRTGEKVFLECVQDMDHENMFWYRQDPGLGLRLIYFSYDVKMKEKGDIPEGYSVSREKKERFSLILESASTNQTSMYLCASSLTSGRLHEQYFGPGTRLTVT.

This clone was recorded only once. The chain recombines TRBV11-2 with TRBJ2-7, with D tentatively TRBD1 (5 bases). V gave up 2 bases and J gave up 0 bases, with 11 bases separating them. CDR3 size: 15 residues. Per germline, CDR1 SGHAT and CDR2 FQNNGV. The CDR3 DNA sequence: TGTGCCAGCAGCTTATCCTCAGGGTACTCCTACGAGCAGTACTTC. Its protein product is CASSLSSGYSYEQYF.

The rearrangement uses TRBV7-2 and TRBJ2-7, with D tentatively TRBD2 (7 bases). Trimming took 3 bases from V and 3 from J, leaving 24 bases between them. This CDR3 comprises 18 residues. CDR1 SGHTA and CDR2 FQGNSA come from the germline V gene. As DNA, the CDR3 is TGTGCCAGCAGCTTTGTCCCTATGGGGGGGCGTACCCTCTACGAGCAGTACTTC. Translation: CASSFVPMGGRTLYEQYF.

The chain links TRBV6-5 to TRBJ2-7; 7 nucleotides agree with TRBD1. Germline V CDR1 and CDR2: MNHEY, SVGAGI. This CDR3 is built from 14 residues. J lost 3 bases, V lost 6 bases, and 8 bases had no gene match. This chain's CDR3 is CASRSTGKNYEQYF. In DNA, the CDR3 is TGTGCCAGCAGGTCGACAGGGAAGAACTACGAGCAGTACTTC.

The chain recombines TRBV5-1 with TRBJ2-1; no clear D gene. CDR1 is SGHRS, CDR2 YFSETQ, per germline. There are 16 residues in the CDR3. V was clipped by 4 bases and J by 4 bases, with 18 bases between them. The CDR3 loop is CASSNYSNPKYNEQFF. The CDR3 region has the DNA TGCGCCAGCAGCAACTACTCCAACCCCAAATACAATGAGCAGTTCTTC.

J is TRBJ2-2 and V is TRBV5-1; D unclear. This CDR3 is built from 13 residues. With 0 bases removed from V and 5 bases from J, the gap between germline ends came to 5 bases. The V gene's germline CDR1 is SGHRS and CDR2 YFSETQ. The CDR3 sequence is CASSLARTGELFF. The DNA for the CDR3 is TGCGCCAGCAGCTTGGCACGGACCGGGGAGCTGTTTTTT.

V gene TRBV29-1 combines with J gene TRBJ2-3, with 13 bases lining up with TRBD2. Per germline, CDR1 SQVTM and CDR2 ANQGSEA. V shed 5 bases, J shed 5 bases, and the junction held 10 bases outside the gene matches. The CDR3 extends over 16 amino acids. CDR3: CSVPTTSGGAGDTQYF. The CDR3 nucleotides read TGCAGCGTTCCTACCACTAGCGGGGGGGCCGGAGATACGCAGTATTTT.

The gene calls are TRBV6-1 and TRBJ2-7; 9 bases fit TRBD2. V dropped 2 bases and J dropped 2; count of bases not matched to a gene: 4. The CDR3 spans 15 residues. The germline V gene encodes CDR1 MNHNS and CDR2 SASEGT. The CDR3 protein is CASSERLAGPYEQYF. The CDR3 bases are TGTGCCAGCAGTGAAAGGCTAGCGGGGCCCTACGAGCAGTACTTC.

The chain recombines TRBV28 with TRBJ1-1; the D gene is possibly TRBD1 (5 bases). The V end lost 6 bases, the J end lost 2 bases, and 10 bases lay between the germline ends. The CDR3 totals 13 residues. The germline CDR1 and CDR2 sequences are MDHEN and SYDVKM. Here the CDR3 DNA reads TGTGCCAGCAGGGAGACAGCAAACACTGAAGCTTTCTTT. This encodes CASRETANTEAFF. The full variable domain, its missing parts supplied by reference TRBV28 and TRBJ1-1, is DVKVTQSSRYLVKRTGEKVFLECVQDMDHENMFWYRQDPGLGLRLIYFSYDVKMKEKGDIPEGYSVSREKKERFSLILESASTNQTSMYLCASRETANTEAFFGQGTRLTVV.

The chain links TRBV6-1 to TRBJ2-7; D remains unclear. CDR3 length equals 14 residues. From germline, CDR1 is MNHNS and CDR2 SASEGT. Trimming stripped 4 bases from V and 5 bases from J, with 15 bases between. This CDR3 is CASSVSGFGHEQYF. In DNA, the CDR3 is TGTGCCAGCAGTGTATCGGGTTTTGGCCACGAGCAGTACTTC.

The chain combines TRBV2 with TRBJ1-2; 9 positions agree with TRBD1. The trim removed 9 bases at V and 7 bases at J, leaving 12 bases unmatched. CDR1 and CDR2 (germline): SNHLY, FYNNEI. This CDR3 has 14 amino acids. CDR3: CASQGQGGVGGYTF. CDR3 DNA sequence: TGTGCCAGTCAGGGACAGGGAGGGGTTGGTGGCTACACCTTC.

The genes are TRBV6-1 and TRBJ2-3; D is possibly TRBD2 (6 bases). In germline, CDR1 is MNHNS, CDR2 SASEGT. The V and J ends lost 2 bases and 1 base respectively, with 10 bases between them. CDR3 length equals 15 residues. Here the CDR3 reads CASSETRGGTDTQYF. As DNA, the CDR3 is TGTGCCAGCAGTGAAACGCGGGGCGGCACAGATACGCAGTATTTT.